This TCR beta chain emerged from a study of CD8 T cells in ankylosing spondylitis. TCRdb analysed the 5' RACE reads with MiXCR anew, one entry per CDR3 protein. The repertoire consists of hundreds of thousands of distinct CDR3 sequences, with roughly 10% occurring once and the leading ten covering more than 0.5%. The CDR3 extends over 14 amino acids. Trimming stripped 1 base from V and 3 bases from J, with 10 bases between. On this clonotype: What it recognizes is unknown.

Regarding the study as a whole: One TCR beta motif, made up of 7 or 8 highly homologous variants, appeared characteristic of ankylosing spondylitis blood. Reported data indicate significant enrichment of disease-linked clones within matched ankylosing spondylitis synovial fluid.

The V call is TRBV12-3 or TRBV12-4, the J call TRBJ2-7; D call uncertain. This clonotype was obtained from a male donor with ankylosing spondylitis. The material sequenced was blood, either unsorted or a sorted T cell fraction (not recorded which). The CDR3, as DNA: TGTGCCAGCAGTTTAGACCCGACGGTCTACGAGCAGTACTTC. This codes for CASSLDPTVYEQYF.